This TCR beta chain was found in a study of CD8 T cells in ankylosing spondylitis. In this sample, this clonotype turned up a few times. The antigen is not known. In making TCR beta libraries, quantitative 5'-RACE with molecular barcodes was used. One entry per CDR3 protein results from TCRdb running MiXCR on the 5' RACE reads. This sample yields approximately 440,000 distinct CDR3 sequences, of which about 15% are seen a single time; just over 1% belongs to the top ten. The study's findings and limits: Clones tied to disease were said to be significantly enriched in matched ankylosing spondylitis synovial fluid. A TCR beta motif made of under 10 highly homologous variants seemed typical of ankylosing spondylitis blood. Both synovial fluid and blood in reactive arthritis had previously been reported to carry some motif variants.

CDR1 and CDR2 from the germline V gene are MNHNS and SASEGT. The CDR3 sequence is 13 residues long. The V segment lost 7 bases and the J segment 6 bases; nucleotides outside the gene matches: 5. Specimen: blood, either unsorted or a sorted T cell fraction (not recorded which). This sequence originates from a male donor with ankylosing spondylitis. The rearrangement uses TRBV6-1 and TRBJ2-4, with 8 bases matching TRBD2. The DNA of the CDR3 is TGTGCCAGCACCCAGGGACTAGGAAACATTCAGTACTTC. Its translation is CASTQGLGNIQYF.